Each of the 15 T cell receptor beta chains below was sequenced from the same sample in a study of blood T cell repertoires in COVID-19. Profiling relied on immunoSEQ multiplex PCR, and the TCRdb table lists in-frame clones only, not all of them. Of 190,000 or so clones in the sample, around 81% were seen once. Sequencing used peripheral blood. These TCRs come from a man aged 55 to 69 with COVID-19, enrolled during active disease.

This sequence joins TRBV27 and TRBJ1-5, with TRBD1 matching 8 bases. Germline lookup yields CDR1 MNHEY and CDR2 SMNVEV (reference sequence). CDR3 length equals 15 residues. Unmatched junction bases numbered 8, after V lost 6 bases and J lost 4 bases. DNA of the CDR3: TGTGCCAGCAGACGTACAGGGGGTGGGAATCAGCCCCAGCATTTT. Its protein product is CASRRTGGGNQPQHF.

This chain uses TRBV9 with TRBJ1-2; 7 bases agree with TRBD1. The CDR3 length is 16 residues. V lost 2 bases to trimming and J lost 4 bases; unmatched junction nucleotides: 11. The germline gives CDR1 SGDLS, CDR2 YYNGEE. CDR3 in amino acids: CASSVLGQAGIYGYTF. CDR3 coding DNA: TGTGCCAGCAGCGTCCTTGGACAGGCGGGGATCTATGGCTACACCTTC.

The chain couples TRBV10-2 to TRBJ2-7; TRBD2 might be the D (5 bases). The CDR3 spans 14 residues. Trimming took 0 bases from V and 3 from J, leaving 9 bases between them. The germline CDR1 and CDR2 sequences are WSHSY and SAAADI. The CDR3 DNA reads as TGCGCCAGCAGTGAGTCCGGGGTTGACTACGAGCAGTACTTC. It is translated as CASSESGVDYEQYF.

The rearrangement joins TRBV4-2 to TRBJ1-1, with unresolved D. From germline, CDR1 is LGHNA and CDR2 YNFKEQ. Trimming pared 3 bases from V and 7 bases from J, leaving 12 bases between. The CDR3 totals 13 residues. In DNA form, the CDR3 reads TGTGCCAGCAGCCAGGTCGTCGGAGGTGAAGCTTTCTTT. It codes for CASSQVVGGEAFF.

The chain uses TRBV20-1 and TRBJ1-5; tentatively, D is TRBD1 (5 bases). V was cut by 3 bases and J by 2 bases, with 11 bases left in between. The CDR3 is 14 residues long. From germline, CDR1 is DFQATT and CDR2 SNEGSKA (reference sequence). The CDR3 DNA reads TGCAGTGCTAGTAACGGGGGTGGCAATCAGCCCCAGCATTTT. Protein sequence: CSASNGGGNQPQHF.

V is TRBV5-1 and J is TRBJ2-3; 9 positions match TRBD2. The length of the CDR3 is 14 residues. Germline V lookup: CDR1 SGHRS, CDR2 YFSETQ. Trimming took 3 bases from V and 4 from J; bases not matched to a gene: 3. The chain's CDR3 is CASSSSGTSDTQYF. The DNA for the CDR3 is TGCGCCAGCAGCTCTAGCGGGACCTCAGATACGCAGTATTTT.

On this clone: This may come from a read error, since a much larger clone is one base off. Other DNA sequences of this sample code for an identical CDR3. The chain links TRBV2 to TRBJ1-1, with TRBD1 matching over 7 bases. This CDR3 has 13 amino acids. V gave up 6 bases and J gave up 1 base; unmatched junction bases: 2. Germline V gene lookup returns CDR1 SNHLY and CDR2 FYNNEI. CDR3 amino acids: CASRRDRNTEAFF. CDR3 nucleotides: TGTGCCAGCAGGCGGGACAGGAACACTGAAGCTTTCTTT.

The chain carries TRBV29-1 and TRBJ1-5; no clear D. Germline V gene data show CDR1 as SQVTM and CDR2 as ANQGSEA. Trimming took off 2 bases at V and 6 bases at J, with 8 bases between the two ends. The CDR3 spans 12 residues. The CDR3 loop reads CSVEIAGQPQHF. The CDR3 nucleotides read TGCAGCGTTGAAATCGCGGGTCAGCCCCAGCATTTT. The full variable domain, its missing parts supplied by reference TRBV29-1 and TRBJ1-5, is SAVISQKPSRDICQRGTSLTIQCQVDSQVTMMFWYRQQPGQSLTLIATANQGSEATYESGFVIDKFPISRPNLTFSTLTVSNMSPEDSSIYLCSVEIAGQPQHFGDGTRLSIL.

The rearrangement uses TRBV12-5 and TRBJ1-6, with 7 bases aligning to TRBD1. Germline trimming cut 3 bases from V and 7 bases from J; bases unmatched to any gene: 3. Germline-derived CDR1 and CDR2 are LGHNT and FRNRAP. The CDR3 is 14 residues long. The chain's CDR3 is CASGFGTENSPLHF. The CDR3, as DNA: TGTGCTAGTGGTTTCGGGACAGAAAATTCACCCCTCCACTTT.

The chain joins TRBV30 to TRBJ1-1; D uncertain. Germline V gene sequence: CDR1 GTSNPN, CDR2 SVGIG (reference sequence). Trimming took off 4 bases at V and 6 bases at J, with 12 bases between the two ends. The CDR3 sequence is 12 residues long. This CDR3 reads CAWTAGGSEAFF. The CDR3 bases are TGTGCCTGGACAGCGGGCGGTTCTGAAGCTTTCTTT. The whole variable domain, filled in from reference TRBV30 and TRBJ1-1, reads SQTIHQWPATLVQPVGSPLSLECTVEGTSNPNLYWYRQAAGRGLQLLFYSVGIGQISSEVPQNLSASRPQDRQFILSSKKLLLSDSGFYLCAWTAGGSEAFFGQGTRLTVV.

This rearrangement joins TRBV7-6 to TRBJ1-2, with D perhaps TRBD1 (6 bases). The germline V and J ends were trimmed by 4 bases and 2 bases, with 17 bases remaining between them. CDR1 is SGHVS, CDR2 FNYEAQ, per germline. The CDR3 length is 16 residues. The CDR3 DNA is TGTGCCAGCAGCTCCACGACAGGTGGACCCAACTATGGCTACACCTTC. Protein sequence: CASSSTTGGPNYGYTF. Drawing the rest from reference TRBV7-6 and TRBJ1-2, the complete variable domain is GAGVSQSPRYKVTKRGQDVALRCDPISGHVSLYWYRQALGQGPEFLTYFNYEAQQDKSGLPNDRFSAERPEGSISTLTIQRTEQRDSAMYRCASSSTTGGPNYGYTFGSGTRLTVV.

The rearrangement uses TRBV14 and TRBJ2-3, with D unresolved. The length of the CDR3 is 11 residues. V shed 6 bases and J shed 10 bases, with 11 bases lying between them. Germline V lookup: CDR1 SGHDN, CDR2 FVKESK. The CDR3 sequence: CASSGALSQYF. DNA of the CDR3: TGTGCCAGCAGTGGAGCACTCTCGCAGTATTTT. Using reference TRBV14 and TRBJ2-3 for the parts outside the CDR3, the full variable domain is EAGVTQFPSHSVIEKGQTVTLRCDPISGHDNLYWYRRVMGKEIKFLLHFVKESKQDESGMPNNRFLAERTGGTYSTLKVQPAELEDSGVYFCASSGALSQYFGPGTRLTVL.

V and J are TRBV6-1 and TRBJ2-2; perhaps TRBD1 as D (6 bases). With 3 bases removed from V and 4 bases from J, the gap between germline ends came to 12 bases. Germline V gives CDR1 MNHNS, CDR2 SASEGT. CDR3 length: 15 amino acids. CDR3 DNA sequence: TGTGCCAGCAGTGACGGACAGATTAGCACCGGGGAGCTGTTTTTT. Encoded protein: CASSDGQISTGELFF.

The chain recombines TRBV27 with TRBJ2-7, with a weak D call TRBD2 (6 bases). This CDR3 has 13 residues. Trimming took off 3 bases at V and 4 bases at J, with 10 bases between the two ends. The germline V gene encodes CDR1 MNHEY and CDR2 SMNVEV (reference sequence). CDR3 protein: CASSFSGGYEQYF. In nucleotides, the CDR3 is TGTGCCAGCAGTTTTAGCGGTGGATACGAGCAGTACTTC.

The V call is TRBV5-1, the J call TRBJ2-1; no firm D call. Trimming stripped 0 bases from V and 6 bases from J, with 13 bases between. This CDR3 contains 15 residues. Germline lookup yields CDR1 SGHRS and CDR2 YFSETQ. CDR3 region: CASSLDLLLSNEQFF. The CDR3 region has the DNA TGCGCCAGCAGCTTGGACTTACTACTCTCCAATGAGCAGTTCTTC.